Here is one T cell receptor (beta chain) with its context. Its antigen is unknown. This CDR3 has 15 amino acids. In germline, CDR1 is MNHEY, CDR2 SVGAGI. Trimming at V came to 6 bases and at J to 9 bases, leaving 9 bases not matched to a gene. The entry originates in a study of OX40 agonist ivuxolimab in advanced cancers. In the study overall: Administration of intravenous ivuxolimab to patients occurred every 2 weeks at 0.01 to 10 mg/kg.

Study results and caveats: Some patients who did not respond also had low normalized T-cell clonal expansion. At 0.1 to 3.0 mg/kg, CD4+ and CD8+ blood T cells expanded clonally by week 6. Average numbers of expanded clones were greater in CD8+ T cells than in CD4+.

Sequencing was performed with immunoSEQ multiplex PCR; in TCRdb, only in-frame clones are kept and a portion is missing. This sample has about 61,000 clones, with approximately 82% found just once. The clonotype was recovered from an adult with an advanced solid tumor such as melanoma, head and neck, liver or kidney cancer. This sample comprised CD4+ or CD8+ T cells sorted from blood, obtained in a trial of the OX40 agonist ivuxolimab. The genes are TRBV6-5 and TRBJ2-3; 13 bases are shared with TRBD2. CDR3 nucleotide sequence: TGTGCCAGCAGCCCCCCCGGACTAGCGGGAGACACGCAGTATTTT. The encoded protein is CASSPPGLAGDTQYF.